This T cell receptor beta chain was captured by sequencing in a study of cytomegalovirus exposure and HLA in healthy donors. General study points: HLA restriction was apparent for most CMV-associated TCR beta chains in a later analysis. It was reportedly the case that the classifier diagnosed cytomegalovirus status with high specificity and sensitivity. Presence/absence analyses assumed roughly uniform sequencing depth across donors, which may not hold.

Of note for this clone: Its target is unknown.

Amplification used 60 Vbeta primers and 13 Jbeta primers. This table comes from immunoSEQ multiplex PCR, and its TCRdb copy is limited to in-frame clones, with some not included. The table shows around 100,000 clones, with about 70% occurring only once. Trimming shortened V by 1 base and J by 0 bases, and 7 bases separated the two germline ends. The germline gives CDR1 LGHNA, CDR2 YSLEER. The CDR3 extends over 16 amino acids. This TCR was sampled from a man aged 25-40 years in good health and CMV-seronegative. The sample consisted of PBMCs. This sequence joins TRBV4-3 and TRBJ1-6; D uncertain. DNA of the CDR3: TGCGCCAGCAGCCAAGTACCGGTCTCCTATAATTCACCCCTCCACTTT. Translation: CASSQVPVSYNSPLHF.